The sequence of this T cell receptor beta chain was determined in a study of OX40 agonist ivuxolimab in advanced cancers. CDR3 length: 17 residues. Germline V gene lookup returns CDR1 SGHRS and CDR2 YFSETQ. V lost 0 bases and J 0 bases, leaving 14 bases between the germline ends. Data came from immunoSEQ multiplex PCR; TCRdb stores just in-frame clones and leaves some out. In the table there are about 41,000 clones, just under 85% of which are singletons. Here the sequenced sample was CD4+ or CD8+ T cells sorted from blood, taken in a trial of the OX40 agonist ivuxolimab. The rearrangement links TRBV5-1 to TRBJ2-3; D is perhaps TRBD2 (5 bases). The receptor's source is an adult with an advanced solid tumor such as melanoma, head and neck, liver or kidney cancer. The DNA for the CDR3 is TGCGCCAGCAGCTTGGTCCCCTCTAGCCTAAGCACAGATACGCAGTATTTT. It specifies CASSLVPSSLSTDTQYF.